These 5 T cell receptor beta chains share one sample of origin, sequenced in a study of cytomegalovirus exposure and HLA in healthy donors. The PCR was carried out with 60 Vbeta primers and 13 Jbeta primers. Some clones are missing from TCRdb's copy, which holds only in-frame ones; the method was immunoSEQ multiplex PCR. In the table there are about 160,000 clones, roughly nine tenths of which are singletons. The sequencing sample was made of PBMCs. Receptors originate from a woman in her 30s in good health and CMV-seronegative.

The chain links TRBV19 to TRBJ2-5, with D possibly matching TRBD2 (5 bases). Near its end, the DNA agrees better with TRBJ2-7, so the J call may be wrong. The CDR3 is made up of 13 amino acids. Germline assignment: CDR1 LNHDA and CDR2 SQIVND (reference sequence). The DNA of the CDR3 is TGTGCCAGGAACCCTAAAGAGGGAAACGAGCAGTACTTC. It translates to CARNPKEGNEQYF.

The DNA of the CDR3 is TGCAGCGTTGACCGGGACAGGGGGCGGAATAACTATGGCTACACCTTC. It yields the protein CSVDRDRGRNNYGYTF. The chain recombines TRBV29-1 with TRBJ1-2; 12 bases map to TRBD1. CDR1 and CDR2 (germline): SQVTM, ANQGSEA. The junction had 6 bases not matched to a gene; V was cut back by 3 bases and J by 1 base. The CDR3 is 16 residues long.

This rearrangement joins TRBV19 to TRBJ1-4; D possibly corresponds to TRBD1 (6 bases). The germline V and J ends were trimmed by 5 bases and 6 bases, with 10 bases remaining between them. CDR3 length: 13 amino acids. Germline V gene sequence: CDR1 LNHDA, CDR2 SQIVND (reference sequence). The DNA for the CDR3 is TGTGCCAGTAGTCGGACAGCAGATGAAAAACTGTTTTTT. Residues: CASSRTADEKLFF.

The CDR3 DNA follows: TGTGCCAGCAGTTTCCCAGGATTAGGGGGATCCCTCTATGGCTACACCTTC. This translates into CASSFPGLGGSLYGYTF. The chain combines TRBV28 with TRBJ1-2; D perhaps matches TRBD1 (6 bases). Between the trimmed V and J ends, which lost 3 bases and 4 bases, there was a span of 21 bases. Germline values: CDR1 MDHEN, CDR2 SYDVKM. This CDR3 contains 17 residues.

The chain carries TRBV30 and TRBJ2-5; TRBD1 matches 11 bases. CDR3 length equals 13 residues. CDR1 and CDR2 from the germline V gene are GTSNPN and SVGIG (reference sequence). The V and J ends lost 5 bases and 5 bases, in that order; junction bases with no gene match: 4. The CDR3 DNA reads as TGTGCCTGGGGGACAGGGGGATACGAGACCCAGTACTTC. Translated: CAWGTGGYETQYF.